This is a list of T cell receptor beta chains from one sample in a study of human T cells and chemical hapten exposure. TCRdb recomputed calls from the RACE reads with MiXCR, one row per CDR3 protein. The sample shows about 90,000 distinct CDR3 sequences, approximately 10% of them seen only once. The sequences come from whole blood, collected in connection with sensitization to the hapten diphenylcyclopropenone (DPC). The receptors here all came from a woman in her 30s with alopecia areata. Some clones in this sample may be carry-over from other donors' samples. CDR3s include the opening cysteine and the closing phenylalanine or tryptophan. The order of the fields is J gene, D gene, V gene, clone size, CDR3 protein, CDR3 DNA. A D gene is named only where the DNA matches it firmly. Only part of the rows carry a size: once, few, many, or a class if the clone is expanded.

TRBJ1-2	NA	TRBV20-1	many	CSAGFYGYTF	TGCAGTGCTGGCTTCTATGGCTACACCTTC
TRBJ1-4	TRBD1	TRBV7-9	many	CASSNRGTNEKLFF	TGTGCCAGCAGCAACAGGGGAACTAATGAAAAACTGTTTTTT
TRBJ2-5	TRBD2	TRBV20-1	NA	CSAPPPLAGWAIQETQYF	TGCAGTGCCCCTCCCCCCCTAGCGGGGTGGGCTATCCAAGAGACCCAGTACTTC
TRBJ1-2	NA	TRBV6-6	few	CASSREVYGYTF	TGTGCCAGCAGCAGGGAGGTTTATGGCTACACCTTC
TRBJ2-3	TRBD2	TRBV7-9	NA	CASSLDGTRADTQYF	TGTGCCAGCAGCTTAGATGGGACTAGAGCAGATACGCAGTATTTT
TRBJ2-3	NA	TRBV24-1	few	CATSEGGIGTDTQYF	TGTGCCACCAGTGAAGGCGGCATTGGGACAGATACGCAGTATTTT
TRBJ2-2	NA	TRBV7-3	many	CASSLRTGELFF	TGTGCCAGCAGCTTGCGGACCGGGGAGCTGTTTTTT
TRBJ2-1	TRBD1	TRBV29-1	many	CSGDEGADNEQFF	TGCAGCGGGGACGAGGGGGCCGACAATGAGCAGTTCTTC
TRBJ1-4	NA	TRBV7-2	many	CASSLRGRANEKLFF	TGTGCCAGCAGCCTCCGCGGAAGGGCGAATGAAAAACTGTTTTTT
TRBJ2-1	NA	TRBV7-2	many	CASSFGIRRNEQFF	TGTGCCAGCAGCTTTGGAATTCGGCGCAATGAGCAGTTCTTC
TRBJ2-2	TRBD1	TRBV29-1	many	CSVGADRVPPGELFF	TGCAGCGTTGGAGCCGACAGGGTGCCCCCCGGGGAGCTGTTTTTT
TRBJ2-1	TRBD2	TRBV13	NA	CASSLAGGGAYNEQFF	TGTGCCAGCAGCTTAGCTGGCGGGGGGGCCTACAATGAGCAGTTCTTC
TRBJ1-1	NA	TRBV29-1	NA	CSVELQNTEAFF	TGCAGCGTTGAATTGCAGAACACTGAAGCTTTCTTT
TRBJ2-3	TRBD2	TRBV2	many	CASIETSGSTDTQYF	TGTGCCAGCATAGAGACTAGCGGAAGCACAGATACGCAGTATTTT
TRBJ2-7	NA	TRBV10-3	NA	CATALGADHYEQYF	TGTGCCACCGCCTTAGGAGCGGACCACTACGAGCAGTACTTC
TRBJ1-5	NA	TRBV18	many	CASSPDSKGGPQHF	TGTGCCAGCTCACCAGACAGCAAAGGGGGGCCCCAGCATTTT
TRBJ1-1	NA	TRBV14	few	CASSQDPATEAFF	TGTGCCAGCAGCCAAGATCCGGCCACTGAAGCTTTCTTT
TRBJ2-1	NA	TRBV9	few	CASSVGPGGNEQFF	TGTGCCAGCAGCGTGGGCCCCGGGGGCAATGAGCAGTTCTTC
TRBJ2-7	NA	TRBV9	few	CASTPGDKILYEQYF	TGTGCCAGCACCCCCGGAGACAAAATTCTTTACGAGCAGTACTTC
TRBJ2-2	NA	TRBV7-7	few	CASSPQSTGELFF	TGTGCTAGCAGCCCCCAGTCCACCGGGGAGCTGTTTTTT
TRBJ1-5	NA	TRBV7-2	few	CASSNFGQPQHF	TGTGCCAGCAGCAACTTCGGCCAGCCCCAGCATTTT
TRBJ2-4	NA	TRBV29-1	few	CSGGASENIQYF	TGCAGCGGGGGGGCGTCGGAAAACATTCAGTACTTC
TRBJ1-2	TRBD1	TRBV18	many	CASSLPGTGGNYGYTF	TGTGCCAGCTCACTCCCCGGGACAGGGGGCAACTATGGCTACACCTTC
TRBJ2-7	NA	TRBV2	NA	CASSDSTYEQYF	TGTGCCAGCAGTGACAGCACCTACGAGCAGTACTTC
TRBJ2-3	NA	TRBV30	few	CAWTEGARGTDTQYF	TGTGCCTGGACGGAGGGGGCCCGAGGCACAGATACGCAGTATTTT
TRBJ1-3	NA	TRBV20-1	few	CSAPDSSGNTIYF	TGCAGTGCCCCGGACAGCTCTGGAAACACCATATATTTT
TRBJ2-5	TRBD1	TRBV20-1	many	CSARTGSFETQYF	TGCAGTGCCAGGACAGGGTCGTTCGAGACCCAGTACTTC
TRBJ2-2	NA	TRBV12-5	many	CASGFNTGELFF	TGTGCTAGTGGTTTTAACACCGGGGAGCTGTTTTTT
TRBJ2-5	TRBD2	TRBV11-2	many	CASSSSTSVETQYF	TGTGCCAGCAGCTCATCGACTAGCGTGGAGACCCAGTACTTC
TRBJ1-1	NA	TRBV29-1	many	CSVEGRGITGTEAFF	TGCAGCGTTGAAGGGCGAGGGATTACGGGCACTGAAGCTTTCTTT
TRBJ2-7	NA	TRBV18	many	CASSPVDYEQYF	TGTGCCAGCTCACCAGTCGACTACGAGCAGTACTTC
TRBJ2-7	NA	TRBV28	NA	CASSMTGLTYEQYF	TGTGCCAGCAGTATGACAGGACTGACCTACGAGCAGTACTTC
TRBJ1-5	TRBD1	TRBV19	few	CASSTRDSYQPQHF	TGTGCCAGTAGTACCCGGGACAGTTATCAGCCCCAGCATTTT
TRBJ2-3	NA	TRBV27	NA	CASSPGAGADTQYF	TGTGCCAGCAGCCCCGGGGCAGGGGCAGATACGCAGTATTTT
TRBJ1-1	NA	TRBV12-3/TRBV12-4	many	CASSPGTTEAFF	TGTGCCAGTAGCCCGGGGACCACTGAAGCTTTCTTT
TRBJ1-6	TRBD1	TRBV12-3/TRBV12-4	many	CASSRQGDNSPLHF	TGTGCCAGCAGCCGACAGGGAGATAATTCACCCCTCCACTTT
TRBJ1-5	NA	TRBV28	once	CASSPNPGYQHF	TGTGCCAGCAGTCCAAACCCCGGGTACCAGCATTTT
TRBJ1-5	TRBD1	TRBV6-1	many	CASSAQGANNQPQHF	TGTGCCAGCAGTGCGCAGGGGGCGAACAATCAGCCCCAGCATTTT
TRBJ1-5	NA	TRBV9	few	CASSAQDNQPQHF	TGTGCCAGCAGCGCCCAGGACAATCAGCCCCAGCATTTT
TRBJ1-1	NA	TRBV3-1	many	CASSREVRGIEAFF	TGTGCCAGCAGCCGTGAGGTGAGGGGAATCGAAGCTTTCTTT
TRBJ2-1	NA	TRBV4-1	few	CASSQSGTFSYNEQFF	TGCGCCAGCAGCCAGTCCGGGACTTTCTCCTACAATGAGCAGTTCTTC
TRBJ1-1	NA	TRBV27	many	CASSYGPGTEAFF	TGTGCCAGCAGTTACGGACCGGGCACTGAAGCTTTCTTT
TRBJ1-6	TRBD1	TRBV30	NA	CAWSVTGEASPLHF	TGTGCCTGGAGTGTAACAGGGGAAGCCTCACCCCTCCACTTT
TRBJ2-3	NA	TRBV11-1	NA	CASSLANPDTQYF	TGTGCCAGCAGCTTAGCTAACCCCGATACGCAGTATTTT
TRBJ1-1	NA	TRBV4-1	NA	CASSPGILDYNTEAFF	TGCGCCAGCAGCCCGGGGATCTTGGATTACAACACTGAAGCTTTCTTT
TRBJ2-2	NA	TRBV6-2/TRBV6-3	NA	CASSYAGELFF	TGTGCCAGCAGTTACGCCGGGGAGCTGTTTTTT
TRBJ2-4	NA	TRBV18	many	CASSPDLAKNIQYF	TGTGCCAGCTCACCAGACCTAGCCAAAAACATTCAGTACTTC
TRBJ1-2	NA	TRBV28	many	CASLSGADYGYTF	TGTGCCAGCCTGTCAGGGGCGGACTATGGCTACACCTTC
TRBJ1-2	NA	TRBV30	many	CAWNRVTRLYGYTF	TGTGCCTGGAACAGGGTTACCCGTTTGTATGGCTACACCTTC
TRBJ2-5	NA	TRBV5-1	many	CASSPAGGLQETQYF	TGCGCCAGCAGCCCGGCCGGGGGCCTCCAAGAGACCCAGTACTTC